Given below is one T cell receptor beta chain in context. This entry belongs to a study of blood T cell repertoires in COVID-19. Study-wide context: Nucleic acid was either cDNA or gDNA, and it came from T cells, B-cell-depleted T cells, or PBMCs.

Germline loops: CDR1 SGHTA, CDR2 FQGNSA. Between the trimmed V and J ends, which lost 1 base and 6 bases, there was a span of 13 bases. This CDR3 is 15 amino acids long. Methods used by the authors: For nucleated cells, counts were estimated from reference gene primer amplification. The method was immunoSEQ multiplex PCR; TCRdb's version includes in-frame clones alone and lacks a portion of them. Clone size and V and J calls were adopted from that table, with D and trimming inferred from the DNA. The table has 68,000 or so clones, roughly nine tenths seen once. This receptor was obtained from a man aged 50 to 60 with active COVID-19. The V and J genes are TRBV7-2 and TRBJ2-1; the D gene is possibly TRBD2 (7 bases). The sequencing input was peripheral blood. The DNA of the CDR3 is TGTGCCAGCAGCTTAGAGGGGGGGCCGGGCAATGAGCAGTTCTTC. This gives the protein CASSLEGGPGNEQFF.